The 17 T cell receptor beta chains listed next were all sequenced from one sample in a study of breast tumors, draining lymph nodes, adjacent tissues. One entry per CDR3 protein, called by TCRdb with MiXCR from the multiplex PCR reads. The sample yields fewer than 300,000 distinct CDR3 sequences, roughly 32% seen once. The lymph nodes were axillary draining lymph nodes from breast cancer patients. What was sequenced was axillary lymph node tissue. The source is a female donor with breast cancer. Some clones in this sample may be carry-over from other donors' samples.

This clonotype has a count of ten or more. With a much larger clone just one base away, this may be a read error. V is TRBV7-3 and J is TRBJ2-5; 8 bases are a match to TRBD2. There are 15 residues in the CDR3. CDR1 SGHTA and CDR2 FQGTGA come from the germline V gene. The CDR3 DNA sequence: TGTGCCAGCAGCTTAAGTGGCGGGGGGACGGAGACCCAGCACTTC. It translates to CASSLSGGGTETQHF. The entire variable domain, with the rest obtained from reference TRBV7-3 and TRBJ2-5, is as follows: GAGVSQTPSNKVTEKGKYVELRCDPISGHTALYWYRQSLGQGPEFLIYFQGTGAADDSGLPNDRFFAVRPEGSVSTLKIQRTERGDSAVYLCASSLSGGGTETQHFGPGTRLLVL.

For this clonotype: Being one base from a much bigger clone, this may be a read error. V is TRBV20-1 and J is TRBJ2-3; 8 bases fit TRBD1. Looked up from germline, CDR1 is DFQATT and CDR2 is SNEGSKA (reference sequence). The CDR3 extends over 12 amino acids. The CDR3 region is CSALDREDTPYF. The CDR3 DNA reads as TGCAGTGCTCTGGACAGGGAAGATACGCCGTATTTT.

This clonotype was picked up many times. J is TRBJ2-5 and V is TRBV20-1; D not certain. Germline CDR1 and CDR2: DFQATT and SNEGSKA (reference sequence). The CDR3 loop spans 11 amino acids. The germline V and J ends were trimmed by 7 bases and 5 bases, with 11 bases remaining between them. The CDR3 sequence: CSETHGETQYF. The CDR3 region has the DNA TGCAGTGAAACTCATGGGGAGACCCAGTACTTC.

J is TRBJ1-2 and V is TRBV5-5; D is unclear. This CDR3 spans 12 amino acids. The germline gives CDR1 SGHKS, CDR2 YYEKEE (reference sequence). V was cut by 1 base and J by 5 bases, with 6 bases left in between. The CDR3 protein is CASSLPDYGYTF. CDR3 coding DNA: TGTGCCAGCAGCTTGCCTGATTATGGCTACACCTTC.

This clonotype was counted many times. The junction shows a germline mismatch at one end, possibly a read error. The chain combines TRBV7-9 with TRBJ2-5, with a possible D match to TRBD1 (6 bases). The CDR3 runs to 15 residues. Germline V gene data show CDR1 as SEHNR and CDR2 as FQNEAQ (reference sequence). The CDR3 nucleotides read TGTGCCAGCAGCCCCCCAGTCAGGGGTGGAGAGACCCAGCACTTC. This translates into CASSPPVRGGETQHF.

At least ten counts were recorded for this clonotype. The rearrangement joins TRBV20-1 to TRBJ2-4, with a tentative D call TRBD2 (6 bases). Germline V gene lookup returns CDR1 DFQATT and CDR2 SNEGSKA (reference sequence). CDR3 length: 14 residues. V lost 5 bases and J lost 7, with 18 bases in between. In DNA, the CDR3 is TGCAGTGCTGCCGCGTTCGGGAGTTTGAACATTCAGTACTTC. Protein: CSAAAFGSLNIQYF.

This clonotype was picked up many times. A much larger clone is a single base away; this may be a read error. The chain combines TRBV7-2 with TRBJ2-6, with a weak D call TRBD1 (5 bases). The CDR3 consists of 14 residues. The germline V gene encodes CDR1 SGHTA and CDR2 FQGNSA. The DNA for the CDR3 is TGTGTCAGCAGCCCAGGGTCTGGGGCCAACGTCCTGACTTTC. Translation: CVSSPGSGANVLTF.

Comments on this clonotype: A much larger clone lies a single base off, so this may be a read error. The chain has TRBV20-1 and TRBJ2-5, with D perhaps TRBD2 (5 bases). Looked up from germline, CDR1 is DFQATT and CDR2 is SNEGSKA (reference sequence). The CDR3 is 12 residues long. The chain's CDR3 is CSASAGQETPYF. The DNA of the CDR3 is TGCAGTGCTAGCGCGGGCCAAGAGACCCCGTACTTC.

V usage is TRBV4-1 and J usage is TRBJ1-2; no reliable D call. The CDR3 extends over 15 amino acids. Germline V gene sequence: CDR1 MGHRA, CDR2 YSYEKL. The V end was cut by 4 bases, the J end by 5 bases, with 17 bases between. CDR3 in amino acids: CASSPDAGNPYGYTF. The CDR3 nucleotides read TGCGCCAGCAGCCCAGATGCCGGAAACCCTTATGGCTACACCTTC.

The V gene is TRBV9, the J gene TRBJ2-3, with 9 bases matching TRBD2. There are 15 residues in the CDR3. Unmatched junction bases numbered 13, after V lost 3 bases and J lost 11 bases. Germline V lookup: CDR1 SGDLS, CDR2 YYNGEE. CDR3 region: CASSGRSGSWNEQYF. In DNA, the CDR3 is TGTGCCAGCAGCGGACGTAGCGGGAGCTGGAATGAGCAGTATTTT.

This clonotype was seen a handful of times. A junction end diverges from the germline sequence, so it may reflect a read error. The rearrangement uses TRBV2 and TRBJ2-4; tentatively, D is TRBD2 (5 bases). Germline values: CDR1 SNHLY, CDR2 FYNNEI. The CDR3 covers 11 residues. For the CDR3, the DNA is TGTGCCAGCAGTGAATATGCGGGCAGCCACTTC. It translates to CASSEYAGSHF.

About this clonotype: A single base separates this from a much larger clone, so it may be a read error. V and J are TRBV19 and TRBJ2-5; a possible D gene is TRBD2 (6 bases). The CDR3 has 17 residues. Germline lookup yields CDR1 LNHDA and CDR2 SQIVND (reference sequence). This CDR3 is CASSELLGGSRKETQSF. CDR3 DNA: TGTGCCAGTAGTGAACTCCTCGGGGGTAGTCGAAAAGAGACCCAGTCCTTC. Based on the CDR3 plus reference TRBV19 and TRBJ2-5, the full variable domain is DGGITQSPKYLFRKEGQNVTLSCEQNLNHDAMYWYRQDPGQGLRLIYYSQIVNDFQKGDIAEGYSVSREKKESFPLTVTSAQKNPTAFYLCASSELLGGSRKETQSFGPGTRLLVL.

About this clonotype itself: A much larger clone differs from this one at a single base, so this may be a read error. This chain links TRBV6-1 with TRBJ2-5; D not certain. Trimming cost V 6 bases and J 0 bases, with 14 bases left between them. Germline CDR1 reads MNHNS; CDR2 reads SASEGT. The CDR3 covers 15 residues. CDR3 residues: CASRRPSRYQETQYF. In nucleotides, the CDR3 is TGTGCCAGCAGGCGCCCCTCAAGGTACCAAGAGACCCAGTACTTC.

This clonotype was seen at least ten times. The J gene is TRBJ2-7, the V gene TRBV20-1, with 12 bases identical to TRBD2. The CDR3 consists of 17 residues. The junction had 15 bases not matched to a gene; V was cut back by 6 bases and J by 3 bases. The germline V gene encodes CDR1 DFQATT and CDR2 SNEGSKA (reference sequence). CDR3: CSAPRGTSGLANYEQYF. CDR3 in DNA: TGCAGTGCCCCAAGGGGGACTAGCGGGTTAGCGAACTACGAGCAGTACTTC.

This chain joins TRBV10-3 and TRBJ1-5; no definite D call. The CDR3 contains 15 residues. V lost 5 bases and J 2 bases, leaving 13 bases between the germline ends. Germline V gives CDR1 ENHRY, CDR2 SYGVKD. CDR3 sequence reads: CAISHSLMGNQPQHF. The CDR3 DNA is TGTGCCATCAGTCATTCCTTAATGGGCAATCAGCCCCAGCATTTT.

The rearrangement uses TRBV20-1 and TRBJ1-4; 10 bases are a match to TRBD1. CDR1 is DFQATT, CDR2 SNEGSKA, per germline (reference sequence). J lost 8 bases, V lost 5 bases, and 11 bases had no gene match. This CDR3 has 15 amino acids. The chain's CDR3 is CSAPKPGTGDEKLFF. CDR3 bases: TGCAGTGCTCCAAAACCGGGGACAGGGGACGAAAAACTGTTTTTT.

Comments on this clonotype: A much larger clonotype is one base distant, so this may be a read error. This chain uses TRBV6-5 with TRBJ1-6, with 9 bases identical to TRBD1. The CDR3 has 14 residues. Germline V CDR1 and CDR2: MNHEY, SVGAGI. The trim removed 6 bases at V and 6 bases at J, leaving 3 bases unmatched. The DNA for the CDR3 is TGTGCCAGCAGACACAGGGGGCTTAATTCACCCCTCCACTTT. Its protein product is CASRHRGLNSPLHF.